Each of the 16 T cell receptor beta chains below was sequenced from the same sample in a study of T cell responses to AZD1222 COVID-19 vaccine. TCRdb's copy holds only in-frame clones and misses some; the assay was immunoSEQ multiplex PCR. The repertoire consists of 110,000 or so clones, with around 76% occurring once and the leading ten covering 5%. The sample in question was peripheral blood, obtained on day 0 of AZD1222 vaccination. The receptors derive from an adult in good health.

The CDR3 DNA reads as TGTGCCAGCAGCCCTCACGGACAGGGTGAAGGCTACACCTTC. It specifies CASSPHGQGEGYTF. The J gene is TRBJ1-2, the V gene TRBV9, with 8 bases lining up with TRBD1. CDR3 size: 14 residues. Germline loops: CDR1 SGDLS, CDR2 YYNGEE. V lost 4 bases and J lost 8; bases outside the gene matches: 10.

This chain joins TRBV7-2 and TRBJ1-4; D gene uncertain. The CDR3 consists of 13 residues. The germline V gene has CDR1 SGHTA and CDR2 FQGNSA. The V gene lost 5 bases and the J gene lost 4 bases, with 8 bases spanning the gap. The CDR3 spells CASSRRLNEKLFF. CDR3 sequence (DNA): TGTGCCAGCAGCAGACGGCTTAATGAAAAACTGTTTTTT.

For the CDR3, the DNA is TGTGCCAGCAGCAACGGGGTTACAGGGGGCACTGAAGCTTTCTTT. It encodes CASSNGVTGGTEAFF. V and J are TRBV5-6 and TRBJ1-1; 8 bases map to TRBD1. The CDR3 extends over 15 amino acids. Germline V gene data show CDR1 as SGHDT and CDR2 as YYEEEE. J was trimmed by 4 bases and V by 4 bases; bases with no gene match: 9.

The V gene is TRBV27, the J gene TRBJ2-2; perhaps TRBD1 as D (6 bases). Germline V lookup: CDR1 MNHEY, CDR2 SMNVEV (reference sequence). The CDR3 loop spans 15 amino acids. V was trimmed by 2 bases and J by 7 bases, leaving 14 bases between them. CDR3 loop: CASSLIAGAGGELFF. CDR3 in DNA: TGTGCCAGCAGTTTAATAGCAGGGGCCGGCGGGGAGCTGTTTTTT.

CDR3 residues: CATSRDRTAYEQYF. The CDR3, as DNA: TGTGCCACCAGCAGAGATAGGACAGCCTACGAGCAGTACTTC. The genes are TRBV15 and TRBJ2-7, with D tentatively TRBD1 (6 bases). This CDR3 region has 14 residues. CDR1 LNHNV and CDR2 YYDKDF come from the germline V gene (reference sequence). Trimming pared 0 bases from V and 2 bases from J, leaving 8 bases between.

This clone was counted between two and nine times. The chain uses TRBV19 and TRBJ2-7; 7 nucleotides agree with TRBD1. The length of the CDR3 is 14 residues. Trimming took 6 bases from V and 6 from J; bases not matched to a gene: 11. CDR1 and CDR2 (germline): LNHDA, SQIVND (reference sequence). This chain's CDR3 is CASRPGQSLGEQYF. CDR3 in DNA: TGTGCCAGTAGACCGGGACAGTCCCTAGGCGAGCAGTACTTC.

The chain has TRBV7-7 and TRBJ2-7; the D gene is possibly TRBD1 (6 bases). The V end was cut by 0 bases, the J end by 4 bases, with 7 bases between. The CDR3 covers 13 residues. CDR1 and CDR2 (germline): SSHAT, FNYEAQ (reference sequence). CDR3 in DNA: TGTGCCAGCAGCTTAGCAACAGGGTACGAGCAGTACTTC. Translated: CASSLATGYEQYF. The variable domain in full, completed from reference TRBV7-7 and TRBJ2-7, reads GAGVSQSPRYKVTKRGQDVTLRCDPISSHATLYWYQQALGQGPEFLTYFNYEAQPDKSGLPSDRFSAERPEGSISTLTIQRTEQRDSAMYRCASSLATGYEQYFGPGTRLTVT.

The count of this clone is one. The rearrangement joins TRBV21-1 to TRBJ2-7; the D call TRBD1 from the table was never checked on the DNA. TRBV21-1 has pseudogene status. The CDR3 has 19 amino acids. The CDR3, as DNA: TGTGCCAGCAGCAATAGGGACATCGGACTCGTAGCAAGCTCCTACGAGCAGTACTTC. It yields the protein CASSNRDIGLVASSYEQYF.

This rearrangement joins TRBV3-1 (or the pseudogene TRBV3-2) to TRBJ2-1; 8 nucleotides align to TRBD2. Per germline, CDR1 LGHDT and CDR2 YNNKEL (reference sequence). V shed 4 bases, J shed 5 bases, and the junction held 7 bases outside the gene matches. The CDR3 extends over 15 amino acids. The CDR3 nucleotides are TGTGCCAGCAGCCTAACGGGACTAGGCGACAATGAGCAGTTCTTC. Its protein is CASSLTGLGDNEQFF.

The CDR3 sequence is CASSLGPSRGHTGELFF. The DNA of the CDR3 is TGCGCCAGCAGCTTGGGCCCATCTCGGGGACACACCGGGGAGCTGTTTTTT. This rearrangement joins TRBV5-1 to TRBJ2-2; D is possibly TRBD1 or TRBD2 (5 bases each). The germline gives CDR1 SGHRS, CDR2 YFSETQ. The V end was cut by 0 bases, the J end by 3 bases, with 15 bases between. This CDR3 has 17 amino acids. Drawing the rest from reference TRBV5-1 and TRBJ2-2, the complete variable domain is KAGVTQTPRYLIKTRGQQVTLSCSPISGHRSVSWYQQTPGQGLQFLFEYFSETQRNKGNFPGRFSGRQFSNSRSEMNVSTLELGDSALYLCASSLGPSRGHTGELFFGEGSRLTVL.

CDR3 region: CASSSGQGPDTQYF. CDR3 bases: TGCGCCAGCAGCTCCGGACAGGGTCCAGATACGCAGTATTTT. The chain recombines TRBV5-1 with TRBJ2-3; TRBD1 matches at 8 bases. Germline trimming cut 3 bases from V and 4 bases from J; bases unmatched to any gene: 4. The CDR3 extends over 14 amino acids. Germline-derived CDR1 and CDR2 are SGHRS and YFSETQ.

The V call is TRBV7-2, the J call TRBJ1-4, with D hard to call. Germline V gene data show CDR1 as SGHTA and CDR2 as FQGNSA. This CDR3 is built from 13 residues. V lost 3 bases to trimming and J lost 8 bases, with 10 bases between them. CDR3 protein: CASSLMNGEKLFF. CDR3 in DNA: TGTGCCAGCAGCTTGATGAATGGAGAAAAACTGTTTTTT. Variable domain in full (rest from reference TRBV7-2 and TRBJ1-4): GAGVSQSPSNKVTEKGKDVELRCDPISGHTALYWYRQSLGQGLEFLIYFQGNSAPDKSGLPSDRFSAERTGGSVSTLTIQRTQQEDSAVYLCASSLMNGEKLFFGSGTQLSVL.

The gene calls are TRBV6-4 and TRBJ2-5; D not resolved. Germline lookup yields CDR1 MRHNA and CDR2 SNTAGT. The V end lost 4 bases, the J end lost 2 bases, and 2 bases lay between the germline ends. CDR3 length equals 11 residues. CDR3 sequence (DNA): TGTGCCAGCAGTGTACAAGAGACCCAGTACTTC. Its translation is CASSVQETQYF.

This clone has only a few counts. The chain joins TRBV5-4 to TRBJ2-2, with no clear D. Germline CDR1 reads SGHNT; CDR2 reads YYREEE (reference sequence). CDR3 length equals 13 residues. The ends were cut back, 0 bases at V and 5 bases at J, with 5 bases in the middle. CDR3 region: CASSLDRTGELFF. As DNA, the CDR3 is TGTGCCAGCAGCTTGGATCGGACCGGGGAGCTGTTTTTT.

The chain has TRBV5-4 and TRBJ1-3, with no clear D. V was trimmed by 4 bases and J by 7 bases, leaving 18 bases between them. The CDR3 has 15 residues. Germline-derived CDR1 and CDR2 are SGHNT and YYREEE (reference sequence). CDR3 DNA sequence: TGTGCCAGCAGCCTGGGCTGGGGTGCGGACAACACCATATATTTT. This translates into CASSLGWGADNTIYF.

The V call is TRBV7-9, the J call TRBJ2-7; 9 bases are shared with TRBD1. Germline V gives CDR1 SEHNR, CDR2 FQNEAQ (reference sequence). Trimming removed 9 bases from V and 5 bases from J; junction bases left unmatched: 11. The CDR3 length is 14 residues. The CDR3 loop is CARRRGTGINEQYF. The CDR3 DNA sequence: TGTGCCAGGAGGCGGGGGACAGGGATAAACGAGCAGTACTTC.